The present TCR beta chain was sequenced within a study of blood T cell repertoires in COVID-19. The CDR3 spans 14 residues. After removal of 5 bases from V and 3 bases from J, the junction contained 7 bases not matched to a gene. Germline V gene lookup returns CDR1 MDHEN and CDR2 SYDVKM. Profiling relied on immunoSEQ multiplex PCR, and the TCRdb table lists in-frame clones only, not all of them. The sample carries more than 250,000 clones, around 86% recorded once. This rearrangement joins TRBV28 to TRBJ2-7; 7 bases agree with TRBD2. The sequencing sample was made of peripheral blood. This TCR derives from a woman between 45 and 60 years old with acute or convalescent COVID-19. The CDR3 sequence: CASSPTSAYYEQYF. CDR3 DNA sequence: TGTGCCAGCAGTCCAACTAGCGCTTACTACGAGCAGTACTTC.